One sample yielded the 6 T cell receptor beta chains listed below, sequenced in a study of T cell responses to AZD1222 COVID-19 vaccine. Only in-frame clones appear in the TCRdb table, and some are missing; sequencing was by immunoSEQ multiplex PCR. The sample lists more than 25,000 clones, around 90% occurring once. Sample: peripheral blood, taken on day 0 of AZD1222 vaccination. All receptors come from an adult in good health.

The genes are TRBV2 and TRBJ1-5; no clear D. V lost 2 bases, J lost 4 bases, and 3 bases lay in between. This CDR3 is 12 amino acids long. The germline gives CDR1 SNHLY, CDR2 FYNNEI. In nucleotides, the CDR3 is TGTGCCAGCAGTGAATGGAATCAGCCCCAGCATTTT. Translation: CASSEWNQPQHF.

This chain links TRBV28 with TRBJ1-5; D call uncertain. This CDR3 has 13 residues. Deletions cut 3 bases from V and 4 bases from J, with 7 bases between. Germline CDR1 MDHEN, CDR2 SYDVKM. The CDR3 sequence: CASSFGWNQPQHF. The DNA of the CDR3 is TGTGCCAGCAGTTTCGGCTGGAATCAGCCCCAGCATTTT.

This clone was seen once. This rearrangement joins TRBV11-2 to TRBJ1-3, with TRBD1 matching over 7 bases. The CDR3 has 16 residues. The V and J ends lost 0 bases and 4 bases, in that order; junction bases with no gene match: 6. CDR1 SGHAT and CDR2 FQNNGV come from the germline V gene. The CDR3 loop reads CASSLDLTGYGNTIYF. In DNA, the CDR3 is TGTGCCAGCAGCTTAGACCTGACAGGGTACGGAAACACCATATATTTT.

The rearrangement joins TRBV6-5 to TRBJ2-7, with 11 bases that match TRBD2. This CDR3 has 15 amino acids. V dropped 6 bases and J dropped 3; count of bases not matched to a gene: 7. Germline assignment: CDR1 MNHEY and CDR2 SVGAGI. CDR3 bases: TGTGCCAGCAGCCCCGGGACTAGCGGCCACTACGAGCAGTACTTC. This codes for CASSPGTSGHYEQYF.

This chain connects TRBV12-3 or TRBV12-4 to TRBJ2-1; the match to TRBD2 covers 9 bases. J gave up 7 bases and V 5 bases, and 0 bases lay outside the gene matches. CDR3 length: 12 residues. The CDR3 nucleotides are TGTGCCAGCAGTAGCGGGGGGAATGAGCAGTTCTTC. Protein product: CASSSGGNEQFF.

This clone was seen only once. In DNA form, the CDR3 reads TGTGCCAGCAGCTTTGGGACTAGCGCGTCCTACGAGCAGTACTTC. This encodes CASSFGTSASYEQYF. The chain recombines TRBV7-2 with TRBJ2-7; 10 positions match TRBD2. J gave up 1 base and V 3 bases, and 3 bases lay outside the gene matches. Per the germline V gene, CDR1 is SGHTA and CDR2 is FQGNSA. The CDR3 contains 15 residues.